This record looks at one T cell receptor (beta chain) sequence and its context. Its antigen is still unknown. These data originate in a study of CD8 T cells in Susac syndrome. The ends were cut back, 0 bases at V and 0 bases at J, with 11 bases in the middle. The CDR3 runs 16 residues. Germline CDR1 is MNHEY and CDR2 is SVGAGI. RNA totalling about 0.45 to 1 ug underwent reverse transcription with random hexamers. TCRdb re-analysed the immunoSEQ multiplex PCR reads in MiXCR, keeping a single row per CDR3 protein. The data hold about 200,000 distinct CDR3 sequences, with roughly 90% observed a single time. The authors carried out high-throughput sequencing of TCR beta. They applied it to CD8+ and CD4+ T cells obtained from blood. The diagnostic criteria were recently defined, and patients with Susac syndrome met them for definite or probable disease. In contrast to the negatively isolated CD8+ and CD4+ T cells, TEMRA cells were FACS-enriched.

Study results and limitations: CD4+ T cell repertoires in Susac syndrome lacked clonal expansion.

Sequencing was carried out using CD4+ T cells from PBMCs. This TCR derives from a human donor with Susac syndrome. This chain joins TRBV6-5 and TRBJ1-1; no clear D gene. DNA of the CDR3: TGTGCCAGCAGTTACTCGACGGCGCAAATGAACACTGAAGCTTTCTTT. Protein sequence: CASSYSTAQMNTEAFF.